A single sample gave rise to the 26 T cell receptor beta chains below, sequenced in a study of prognosis after radiotherapy for stage I lung cancer (dated by TCRdb to the early 2020s). This sample was sequenced with an Illumina HiSeq 3000. Two rounds of multiplex PCR were used to amplify the TCR beta CDR3 region from genomic DNA. The first PCR round used primers specific to each TRBV and TRBJ gene, with sequences filed in Chinese patent CN105087789A. TCRdb ran its own pipeline on the public reads, namely fastp trimming at Q25 and MiXCR clone calling, and kept in-frame beta chains. One record per CDR3 amino acid sequence lists the most common genes and DNA. For this sample the table gives around 26,000 distinct CDR3 sequences, of which around 32% were detected only once. The ten largest clones capture 30% to 45% of the sample. Sequenced here: PBMCs, sampled before or after stereotactic body radiation therapy (not recorded which). These receptors were collected from a donor over 45 with non-small cell lung cancer.

This clonotype was detected ten times or more. V and J are TRBV30 and TRBJ2-7, with 9 bases that match TRBD1. Germline-derived CDR1 and CDR2 are GTSNPN and SVGIG (reference sequence). The CDR3 consists of 13 residues. V shed 1 base, J shed 5 bases, and the junction held 3 bases outside the gene matches. CDR3 sequence (DNA): TGTGCCTGGAGTGGGGGACAGGGCGACGAGCAGTACTTC. This codes for CAWSGGQGDEQYF. The whole variable domain, remainder taken from reference TRBV30 and TRBJ2-7, is SQTIHQWPATLVQPVGSPLSLECTVEGTSNPNLYWYRQAAGRGLQLLFYSVGIGQISSEVPQNLSASRPQDRQFILSSKKLLLSDSGFYLCAWSGGQGDEQYFGPGTRLTVT.

At least ten counts were recorded for this clonotype. The J gene is TRBJ2-5, the V gene TRBV28; D is possibly TRBD1 (5 bases). Germline V gene data show CDR1 as MDHEN and CDR2 as SYDVKM. This CDR3 is 14 amino acids long. Trimming took off 6 bases at V and 7 bases at J, with 18 bases between the two ends. The DNA of the CDR3 is TGTGCCAGCAGCATACAGGTAGCCCCCAGGACCCAGTACTTC. This encodes CASSIQVAPRTQYF.

Regarding this clonotype: With only one base between it and a far larger clone, this is likely a read error. CDR3 bases: TGTGCCAGCAGTTACAGTAATCGGGCGCAGTATTTT. This codes for CASSYSNRAQYF. The gene calls are TRBV6-9 and TRBJ2-3; D is unresolved. CDR3 size: 12 residues. Germline V gene data show CDR1 as MNHGY and CDR2 as SVAAGI. The ends were cut back, 3 bases at V and 10 bases at J, with 11 bases in the middle.

This clonotype appeared many times. CDR3 in DNA: TGTGCCAGCAGAAAGGCTACAGCTGTCTATGGCTACACCTTC. Translated: CASRKATAVYGYTF. The rearrangement uses TRBV6-1 and TRBJ1-2; D remains unclear. Trimming pared 6 bases from V and 4 bases from J, leaving 15 bases between. The CDR3 covers 14 residues. Germline V gene data show CDR1 as MNHNS and CDR2 as SASEGT.

This clonotype was counted only a few times. This may arise from a read error, as a much more abundant clone is one base away. V is TRBV14 and J is TRBJ1-3; D is unclear. The CDR3 contains 15 residues. The V gene's germline CDR1 is SGHDN and CDR2 FVKESK. The CDR3 DNA is TGTGCCAGCAGCCTCATGAGAATGTACGGAAACACCGTATATTTT. It translates to CASSLMRMYGNTVYF.

The rearrangement uses TRBV12-3 or TRBV12-4 and TRBJ2-7; D call uncertain. The CDR3 has 12 amino acids. Trimming cost V 3 bases and J 3 bases, with 6 bases left between them. CDR3 protein: CASSLGRYEQYF. The DNA for the CDR3 is TGTGCCAGCAGTTTGGGTCGCTACGAGCAGTACTTC.

V is TRBV10-1 and J is TRBJ2-3; D gene ambiguous. This CDR3 spans 15 amino acids. Germline-derived CDR1 and CDR2 are WNHNN and SYGVQD (reference sequence). V dropped 0 bases and J dropped 6 bases, with 13 bases sitting between them. CDR3 region: CASSESPSKADTQYF. CDR3 sequence (DNA): TGCGCCAGCAGTGAGTCGCCCTCCAAAGCGGATACGCAGTATTTT.

With regard to this clonotype: The junction differs from germline at one of its ends, possibly a read error. This chain connects TRBV6-1 to TRBJ2-6; TRBD2 might be the D (5 bases). The CDR3 runs to 17 residues. Germline loops: CDR1 MNHNS, CDR2 SASEGT. The CDR3 DNA follows: TGTGCCAGCAGTGTCCGGACGAGGGAGTCTGGGTCCAACTTCCTGACTTTC. Its protein is CASSVRTRESGSNFLTF.

This clonotype has a count of ten or more. V usage is TRBV11-2 and J usage is TRBJ2-5, with unresolved D. This CDR3 spans 15 amino acids. V was clipped by 2 bases and J by 1 base, with 11 bases between them. Germline lookup yields CDR1 SGHAT and CDR2 FQNNGV. Here the CDR3 DNA reads TGTGCCAGCAGCTTACTTTTAACGGGCCAAGAGACCCAGTACTTC. This sequence encodes CASSLLLTGQETQYF.

The rearrangement links TRBV5-1 to TRBJ1-2; a possible D gene is TRBD1 (6 bases). The CDR3 is 15 residues long. CDR1 SGHRS and CDR2 YFSETQ come from the germline V gene. Trimming left V 2 bases short and J 6 bases short, with 17 bases between. The DNA of the CDR3 is TGCGCCAGCAGCTTTTCCAACAGGGCAGAGGATGGCTACACCTTC. Amino acids: CASSFSNRAEDGYTF.

About this clonotype itself: One base away lies a much larger clone, so this may be a sequencing read error. The J gene is TRBJ1-5, the V gene TRBV6-2 or TRBV6-3; D perhaps matches TRBD1 (5 bases). This CDR3 has 15 amino acids. CDR1 and CDR2 from the germline V gene are MNHEY and SVGEGT. The CDR3 spells CASKTDGASNHPQHF. The CDR3 nucleotides are TGTGCCAGCAAAACCGACGGGGCAAGCAATCATCCCCAGCATTTT.

This clonotype was observed once. A far bigger clonotype differs at one base, so this is likely a read error. V and J are TRBV7-2 and TRBJ2-2; 9 positions match TRBD1. This CDR3 has 16 amino acids. Germline CDR1 is SGHTA and CDR2 is FQGNSA. The trim removed 5 bases at V and 5 bases at J, leaving 9 bases unmatched. The CDR3 region is CASSLRQGVGTGELFF. The CDR3 nucleotides read TGTGCCAGCAGCCTTCGACAGGGGGTAGGGACCGGGGAGCTGTTTTTT.

This clonotype has a count of ten or more. The rearrangement uses TRBV6-2 or TRBV6-3 and TRBJ2-4, with D perhaps matching TRBD1 (7 bases). The V end lost 5 bases, the J end lost 6 bases, and 17 bases lay between the germline ends. The CDR3 has 15 residues. Germline CDR1 is MNHEY and CDR2 is SVGEGT. As DNA, the CDR3 is TGTGCCAGCAGTCGCTCAGGGGGGCGCGGAAACATTCAGTACTTC. This sequence encodes CASSRSGGRGNIQYF.

This clonotype was observed many times. The chain has TRBV11-2 and TRBJ2-7; D is possibly TRBD2 (5 bases). Looked up from germline, CDR1 is SGHAT and CDR2 is FQNNGV. The CDR3 runs 15 residues. Trimming pared 6 bases from V and 0 bases from J, leaving 15 bases between. The CDR3 DNA reads as TGTGCCAGCAGTAGAGAGTCGGGGTTCTCCTACGAGCAGTACTTC. Translating it yields CASSRESGFSYEQYF.

This clonotype was detected ten times or more. The rearrangement joins TRBV11-2 to TRBJ2-2, with a weak D call TRBD1 (6 bases). Germline CDR1 is SGHAT and CDR2 is FQNNGV. This CDR3 has 17 residues. The V and J ends lost 4 bases and 3 bases respectively, with 18 bases between them. The CDR3, as DNA: TGTGCCAGCAGCTCCCTACGACAGGATCGGGACACCGGGGAGCTGTTTTTT. Amino acids: CASSSLRQDRDTGELFF.

Points on this clonotype: This may stem from a read error, because a much larger clone lies one nucleotide away. As DNA, the CDR3 is TGTGCCAGCACCCGGGGGGCTTCGAACACTCAAGCTTTCTTT. Its protein product is CASTRGASNTQAFF. The chain has TRBV11-1 and TRBJ1-1; TRBD1 might be the D (6 bases). The CDR3 spans 14 residues. Germline V gene data show CDR1 as SGHAT and CDR2 as FQDESV (reference sequence).

A note on this clonotype: A read error may be the cause here, since a much bigger clone is one base away. This chain joins TRBV6-1 and TRBJ1-1, with D possibly matching TRBD1 (6 bases). Germline V gene data show CDR1 as MNHNS and CDR2 as SASEGT. V lost 6 bases, J lost 4 bases, and 15 bases lay in between. This CDR3 has 14 residues. In DNA, the CDR3 is TGTGCCAGCAGCATACAGGGTTTGGGCACTGAAGCTTTCTTT. It yields the protein CASSIQGLGTEAFF.

This clonotype was counted at least ten times. This chain links TRBV5-1 with TRBJ1-1; D possibly corresponds to TRBD1 (6 bases). Germline values: CDR1 SGHRS, CDR2 YFSETQ. There are 12 residues in the CDR3. V shed 0 bases and J shed 10 bases, with 10 bases lying between them. The CDR3 coding sequence is TGCGCCAGCAGCTTGGACGAGGGGGTAGCTTTCTTT. Its protein product is CASSLDEGVAFF. Drawing the rest from reference TRBV5-1 and TRBJ1-1, the complete variable domain is KAGVTQTPRYLIKTRGQQVTLSCSPISGHRSVSWYQQTPGQGLQFLFEYFSETQRNKGNFPGRFSGRQFSNSRSEMNVSTLELGDSALYLCASSLDEGVAFFGQGTRLTVV.

This clonotype was seen repeatedly, ten times or more. The CDR3 DNA sequence: TGTGCCAGTACTACCCGGGACTTCGGCACTGGGGCCAACGTCCTGACTTTC. It specifies CASTTRDFGTGANVLTF. The rearrangement joins TRBV19 to TRBJ2-6, with D perhaps matching TRBD2 (6 bases). Trimming pared 7 bases from V and 2 bases from J, leaving 18 bases between. Germline V gene data show CDR1 as LNHDA and CDR2 as SQIVND (reference sequence). The CDR3 runs 17 residues.

The genes are TRBV5-4 and TRBJ2-3; the match to TRBD2 covers 8 bases. The CDR3 has 18 residues. Per the germline V gene, CDR1 is SGHNT and CDR2 is YYREEE (reference sequence). Losses at the gene ends were 2 bases for V and 1 base for J; bases not matched to a gene: 12. CDR3 sequence (DNA): TGTGCCAGCAGCTTTGGCCCCCCAGCGGGAGATGGCACAGATACGCAGTATTTT. Protein sequence: CASSFGPPAGDGTDTQYF.

This clonotype was seen only a few times. A clone one base away is much larger, so this may be a read error. This chain connects TRBV28 to TRBJ1-1; D possibly corresponds to TRBD1 (5 bases). The CDR3 length is 12 residues. V dropped 7 bases and J dropped 7 bases, with 13 bases sitting between them. CDR1 is MDHEN and CDR2 is SYDVKM in the germline V gene. Written as DNA, the CDR3 is TGTGCCAGCACCTGGGACGCCCATGAAGCTTTCTTT. Its translation is CASTWDAHEAFF.

Only one count was recorded for this clonotype. The chain is built from TRBV10-3 and TRBJ1-1, with D uncertain. Between the trimmed V and J ends, which lost 5 bases and 8 bases, there was a span of 12 bases. The CDR3 totals 12 residues. Germline CDR1 and CDR2: ENHRY and SYGVKD. CDR3 in DNA: TGTGCCATCAGTCATCAACAGTTCGAAGCTTTCTTT. Its translation: CAISHQQFEAFF.

The table lists this clonotype with a few counts. The V gene is TRBV7-9, the J gene TRBJ2-5; 14 bases are a match to TRBD2. Germline trimming cut 5 bases from V and 2 bases from J; bases unmatched to any gene: 13. The CDR3 extends over 19 amino acids. Germline CDR1 and CDR2: SEHNR and FQNEAQ (reference sequence). The CDR3 region is CASSDDGTSGRGMQETQYF. In nucleotides, the CDR3 is TGTGCCAGCAGCGACGATGGGACTAGCGGGAGAGGGATGCAAGAGACCCAGTACTTC.

This clonotype was seen ten or more times. The gene calls are TRBV11-2 and TRBJ2-1; perhaps TRBD1 as D (5 bases). Trimming pared 7 bases from V and 0 bases from J, leaving 13 bases between. In germline, CDR1 is SGHAT, CDR2 FQNNGV. CDR3 length equals 15 residues. The CDR3 DNA reads as TGTGCCAGCACCCCAGGGCGGAGCTCCTACAATGAGCAGTTCTTC. This translates into CASTPGRSSYNEQFF.

To note about this clonotype: This sequence is one base from a far larger clone and is likely a read error. The V call is TRBV6-5, the J call TRBJ2-1; D is possibly TRBD2 (6 bases). CDR1 is MNHEY, CDR2 SVGAGI, per germline. The CDR3 is 16 residues long. The CDR3 here is CASNYDPAGSYNEQFF. Written as DNA, the CDR3 is TGTGCCAGCAATTACGACCCCGCGGGGTCCTACAATGAGCAGTTCTTC.

The chain recombines TRBV9 with TRBJ2-3; 9 bases map to TRBD2. Germline loops: CDR1 SGDLS, CDR2 YYNGEE. The CDR3 loop spans 21 amino acids. V was pared by 2 bases and J by 1 base, with 20 bases of the junction left unmatched. The CDR3 spells CASSVSYRPLAGWEGTDTQYF. The CDR3 DNA is TGTGCCAGCAGCGTGTCCTACCGTCCACTAGCGGGTTGGGAGGGCACAGATACGCAGTATTTT.